The subject of this entry is one T cell receptor beta chain. The sample holds other DNA sequences that translate to the same CDR3. These data come from a study of blood T cell repertoires in COVID-19. At the level of the study: Italy, Spain and the United States were the sources of the convalescent and acute COVID-19 samples.

The authors' processing: Reference gene primer amplification yielded estimated nucleated cell counts. Sequencing was performed with immunoSEQ multiplex PCR; in TCRdb, only in-frame clones are kept and a portion is missing. V, J and clone size reflect that table, while D and trimming were determined from the DNA. The profile covers approximately 110,000 clones, with approximately 81% appearing a single time and over 5.5% taken by the ten largest. Germline CDR1 KGHSH, CDR2 LQKENI. The V and J ends lost 6 bases and 4 bases, in that order; junction bases with no gene match: 5. The CDR3 totals 15 residues. One Seattle source followed patients from active infection through their disease course.

The chain recombines TRBV18 with TRBJ1-5, with TRBD1 matching over 11 bases. The receptor was isolated from an elderly man with COVID-19, enrolled during active disease. Sequencing was performed on peripheral blood. CDR3 sequence (DNA): TGTGCCAGCTCCCCAGGGACAGGGGGAAATCAGCCCCAGCATTTT. Its translation: CASSPGTGGNQPQHF.